Listed below are T cell receptor beta chains from one sample, sequenced in a study of T cell changes during pregnancy in multiple sclerosis. Profiled with immunoSEQ multiplex PCR; TCRdb holds only in-frame clones, not every one. The data show roughly 87,000 clones, 85% to 95% seen once. Sequences were derived from peripheral blood, sampled in the third trimester of pregnancy. Receptors originate from a female donor in good health, enrolled as a control in a pregnancy study. CDR3s include the opening cysteine and the closing phenylalanine or tryptophan. A D gene is named only where the DNA matches it firmly. A row's size may be missing; if present it is once, few, many or a size class.

J gene	D gene	V gene	clone size	CDR3 protein	CDR3 DNA
TRBJ1-3	-	TRBV6-5	-	CASSYGRFSGNTIYF	TGTGCCAGCAGTTACGGCAGGTTTTCTGGAAACACCATATATTTT
TRBJ2-1	-	TRBV4-1	-	CASSLRGLPPNEQFF	TGCGCCAGCAGCCTTAGGGGACTGCCCCCAAATGAGCAGTTCTTC
TRBJ1-1	-	TRBV27	once	CASGGLVGVTEAFF	TGTGCCAGCGGCGGCCTGGTAGGGGTAACCGAAGCTTTCTTT
TRBJ1-5	TRBD1	TRBV4-1	once	CASSQQGGYSNQPQHF	TGCGCCAGCAGCCAACAGGGGGGATATAGCAATCAGCCCCAGCATTTT
TRBJ1-4	TRBD1	TRBV5-1	-	CASSLGQGGEKLFF	TGCGCCAGCAGCTTAGGACAGGGGGGTGAAAAACTGTTTTTT
TRBJ1-4	-	TRBV4-1	-	CASSQDQARGWELFF	TGCGCCAGCAGCCAAGATCAGGCCAGGGGTTGGGAACTGTTTTTT
TRBJ2-7	-	TRBV4-1	-	CASSQGLAYEQYF	TGCGCCAGCAGCCAAGGACTAGCCTACGAGCAGTACTTC
TRBJ1-5	TRBD1	TRBV5-1	-	CASKRTGEGNQPQHF	TGCGCCAGCAAAAGGACAGGGGAAGGCAATCAGCCCCAGCATTTT
TRBJ1-4	-	TRBV7-9	-	CASSLGAGSEKLFF	TGTGCCAGCAGCTTAGGGGCGGGCAGTGAAAAACTGTTTTTT
TRBJ1-2	-	TRBV6-5	-	CASSSSLSGGGYTF	TGTGCCAGCAGTTCCTCATTATCGGGGGGGGGCTACACCTTC
TRBJ1-2	TRBD1	TRBV28	-	CASTLTGAGYTF	TGTGCCAGCACCCTAACAGGGGCTGGCTACACCTTC
TRBJ2-5	TRBD2	TRBV5-6	-	CASSRGGETQYF	TGTGCCAGCAGCCGCGGGGGTGAGACCCAGTACTTC
TRBJ2-2	-	TRBV27	-	CASSLWAMNTGELFF	TGTGCCAGCAGTTTATGGGCGATGAACACCGGGGAGCTGTTTTTT
TRBJ2-1	-	TRBV27	-	CARGLGGGLYNEQFF	TGTGCCAGAGGGCTTGGGGGCGGATTGTACAATGAGCAGTTCTTC
TRBJ2-1	TRBD1	TRBV6-4	-	CASSDPGTGRNEQFF	TGTGCCAGCAGTGACCCAGGGACAGGCCGGAATGAGCAGTTCTTC
TRBJ2-7	-	TRBV7-9	-	CASSLGGQDYEQYF	TGTGCCAGCAGCTTAGGGGGGCAGGACTACGAGCAGTACTTC
TRBJ2-1	-	TRBV19	-	CASSIAGEYNEQFF	TGTGCCAGTAGTATAGCGGGAGAGTACAATGAGCAGTTCTTC
TRBJ2-2	-	TRBV6-4	-	CASSPRGGDTGELFF	TGTGCCAGCAGTCCCAGGGGCGGAGACACCGGGGAGCTGTTTTTT
TRBJ2-5	-	TRBV5-1	-	CASSLLGATQETQYF	TGCGCCAGCAGCTTGCTGGGAGCCACTCAAGAGACCCAGTACTTC
TRBJ2-7	TRBD1	TRBV2	-	CASSAVTGGIYEQYF	TGTGCCAGCAGTGCCGTTACAGGGGGAATCTACGAGCAGTACTTC
TRBJ2-5	-	TRBV10-3	-	CAISGGLGETQYF	TGTGCCATCAGTGGTGGACTCGGGGAGACCCAGTACTTC
TRBJ1-1	-	TRBV28	-	CASRDSIYTEAFF	TGTGCCAGCAGGGACAGTATATACACTGAAGCTTTCTTT
TRBJ2-1	TRBD2	TRBV5-1	-	CASSSPWLAGGTNEQFF	TGCGCCAGCAGCTCCCCTTGGTTAGCGGGGGGGACCAATGAGCAGTTCTTC
TRBJ2-3	-	TRBV6-4	-	CASSDDAATDTQYF	TGTGCCAGCAGTGACGACGCGGCCACAGATACGCAGTATTTT
TRBJ2-2	TRBD2	TRBV6-5	-	CASSYSGTSSTGELFF	TGTGCCAGCAGTTACAGCGGGACTAGTAGCACCGGGGAGCTGTTTTTT
TRBJ2-3	-	TRBV25-1	-	CASRNRVSTDTQYF	TGTGCCAGCAGAAACAGGGTTAGCACAGATACGCAGTATTTT
TRBJ2-7	-	TRBV5-4	-	CASSLDGTHEQYF	TGTGCCAGCAGCTTGGACGGTACCCACGAGCAGTACTTC
TRBJ1-2	TRBD1	TRBV5-8	-	CASSPGTGQYGYTF	TGTGCCAGCAGTCCCGGGACAGGGCAATATGGCTACACCTTC
TRBJ2-7	TRBD1	TRBV5-1	once	CASSDRQGTYEQYF	TGCGCCAGCAGCGACCGACAGGGGACCTACGAGCAGTACTTC
TRBJ2-1	TRBD2	TRBV6-1	few	CASSAGTSVNEQFF	TGTGCCAGCAGTGCTGGGACTAGCGTCAATGAGCAGTTCTTC
TRBJ1-3	-	TRBV2	once	CASSVSGGTGNTIYF	TGTGCCAGCAGTGTAAGTGGAGGGACTGGAAACACCATATATTTT
TRBJ1-1	TRBD1	TRBV6-5	-	CASRSRDRVIAEAFF	TGTGCCAGCAGATCCCGGGACAGGGTAATAGCTGAAGCTTTCTTT
TRBJ2-5	-	TRBV30	-	CAWSDDTIQETQYF	TGTGCCTGGAGTGATGACACCATCCAAGAGACCCAGTACTTC
TRBJ2-7	-	TRBV7-9	-	CASSPQVSMPSYEQYF	TGTGCCAGCAGCCCACAGGTATCCATGCCTTCCTACGAGCAGTACTTC
TRBJ2-5	TRBD2	TRBV4-1	-	CASSPIALAGETQYF	TGCGCCAGCAGCCCGATCGCTCTAGCGGGAGAGACCCAGTACTTC
TRBJ2-1	-	TRBV27	-	CASSAQRSNEQFF	TGTGCCAGCAGTGCACAGCGGAGCAATGAGCAGTTCTTC
TRBJ1-5	TRBD1	TRBV6-1	once	CASSDTDRGFSNQPQHF	TGTGCCAGCAGTGACACGGACAGGGGGTTCAGCAATCAGCCCCAGCATTTT
TRBJ2-1	TRBD2	TRBV28	-	CASSLGLSGRARHEQFF	TGTGCCAGCAGTTTAGGCCTCAGCGGGAGGGCCAGACATGAGCAGTTCTTC
TRBJ1-5	-	TRBV6-1	-	CASSEAPSNQPQHF	TGTGCCAGCAGTGAGGCCCCCAGCAATCAGCCCCAGCATTTT
TRBJ1-5	TRBD1	TRBV19	-	CASRMTGGYNQPQHF	TGTGCCAGTAGAATGACAGGGGGCTACAATCAGCCCCAGCATTTT
TRBJ2-7	TRBD1	TRBV6-5	once	CASWVGGSDEQYF	TGTGCCAGTTGGGTAGGGGGCTCGGACGAGCAGTACTTC
TRBJ1-3	-	TRBV19	-	CASRLQGRGNTIYF	TGTGCCAGTAGACTACAGGGCCGTGGAAACACCATATATTTT
TRBJ2-1	TRBD2	TRBV9	-	CASSVELADEQFF	TGTGCCAGCAGCGTAGAACTAGCGGATGAGCAGTTCTTC
TRBJ2-1	-	TRBV6-1	-	CASSEREFSYNEQFF	TGTGCCAGCAGTGAACGGGAGTTCTCCTACAATGAGCAGTTCTTC
TRBJ2-1	-	TRBV19	-	CASSDRDYNEQFF	TGTGCCAGTAGTGACCGGGACTACAATGAGCAGTTCTTC
TRBJ1-4	-	TRBV5-6	once	CASSLDFGPPFF	TGTGCCAGCAGCTTGGATTTTGGGCCACCGTTTTTT
TRBJ2-1	TRBD1	TRBV6-6	-	CASREQGDNEQFF	TGTGCCAGCAGGGAACAGGGGGACAATGAGCAGTTCTTC
TRBJ2-3	-	TRBV7-9	once	CASSTLTYADTQYF	TGTGCCAGCAGCACCCTAACCTACGCAGATACGCAGTATTTT
TRBJ1-1	TRBD1	TRBV5-4	-	CASRPGQGTEAFF	TGTGCCAGCAGACCCGGACAGGGGACTGAAGCTTTCTTT
TRBJ2-5	TRBD2	TRBV4-1	-	CASSHPIAGVSQETQYF	TGCGCCAGCAGCCATCCGATAGCGGGAGTCTCCCAAGAGACCCAGTACTTC
TRBJ2-1	TRBD2	TRBV2	-	CANAGTSGSRSEQFF	TGTGCCAACGCTGGGACTAGCGGGAGCAGGAGTGAGCAGTTCTTC
TRBJ2-1	TRBD2	TRBV9	once	CASSPLGLSHNEQFF	TGTGCCAGCAGCCCCCTGGGACTATCCCACAATGAGCAGTTCTTC
TRBJ2-7	-	TRBV18	-	CASSSVSATYEQYF	TGTGCCAGCTCCTCGGTGTCTGCCACCTACGAGCAGTACTTC
TRBJ2-6	TRBD2	TRBV28	-	CATRTGGSGANVLTF	TGTGCCACCCGAACGGGGGGGTCTGGGGCCAACGTCCTGACTTTC